This is a list of T cell receptor beta chains from one sample in a study of blood T cell repertoires in COVID-19. The repertoire was sequenced with immunoSEQ multiplex PCR; TCRdb's copy has only in-frame clones and lacks some. The sample has 180,000 or so clones; over 80% are singletons. The specimen sequenced was peripheral blood. The receptors derive from a woman aged 40 to 49 with COVID-19, enrolled during active disease. Both conserved end residues are part of each CDR3. D genes are given only for firm matches. The listing skips clone size in some rows; elsewhere it reads once, few, many or a size class.

TRBJ1-5 15 TRBV6-6 NA NA CASSYSTQGSQPQHF TGTGCCAGCAGTTACTCGACCCAAGGGAGCCAGCCCCAGCATTTT
TRBJ1-2 14 TRBV6-4 NA NA CASSTRGRINGYTF TGTGCCAGCAGCACAAGAGGAAGAATCAATGGCTACACCTTC
TRBJ2-7 15 TRBV13 TRBD1 NA CASSSTRTGSREQYF TGTGCCAGCAGCTCAACAAGGACAGGGTCTCGCGAGCAGTACTTC
TRBJ1-3 15 TRBV5-8 NA NA CASSLARTAGNTIYF TGTGCCAGCAGCTTGGCCCGGACAGCTGGAAACACCATATATTTT
TRBJ1-2 18 TRBV5-6 NA NA CASSLVGPGGGSAGGYTF TGTGCCAGCAGCCTCGTAGGCCCCGGCGGAGGGAGCGCAGGAGGCTACACCTTC
TRBJ1-4 15 TRBV5-1 TRBD1 NA CASSSTTGGNEKLFF TGCGCCAGCAGCTCCACGACAGGGGGGAATGAAAAACTGTTTTTT
TRBJ2-3 13 TRBV7-3 NA NA CASSIKSGDTQYF TGTGCCAGCAGCATTAAAAGCGGGGATACGCAGTATTTT
TRBJ2-1 14 TRBV2 NA NA CASRRAAKPNEQFF TGTGCCAGCAGGCGGGCCGCTAAGCCCAATGAGCAGTTCTTC
TRBJ2-7 14 TRBV7-9 TRBD2 NA CASSLGGLGYEQYF TGTGCCAGCAGCTTAGGGGGACTAGGCTACGAGCAGTACTTC
TRBJ2-6 17 TRBV7-9 NA NA CASSSYTGVTGANVLTF TGTGCCAGCAGCTCTTATACGGGGGTTACTGGGGCCAACGTCCTGACTTTC
TRBJ2-7 15 TRBV27 TRBD2 NA CASRESSGRWAEQYF TGTGCCAGCAGAGAGAGTAGCGGGAGGTGGGCCGAGCAGTACTTC
TRBJ2-1 13 TRBV9 NA once CASSEKPGDEQFF TGTGCCAGCAGCGAAAAGCCGGGGGATGAGCAGTTCTTC
TRBJ2-7 12 TRBV16 NA NA CASSLTGYEQYF TGTGCCAGCAGCCTTACAGGGTACGAGCAGTACTTC
TRBJ1-3 16 TRBV5-1 NA NA CASSEGAIYSGNTIYF TGCGCCAGCAGCGAAGGAGCGATTTACTCTGGAAACACCATATATTTT
TRBJ2-5 12 TRBV7-9 NA NA CASSPGHEDQYF TGTGCCAGCAGTCCCGGACACGAAGACCAGTACTTC
TRBJ2-1 16 TRBV28 TRBD2 NA CASRFTRLAGNYEQFF TGTGCCAGCAGGTTTACCCGACTAGCGGGAAACTATGAGCAGTTCTTC
TRBJ2-3 16 TRBV4-1 NA NA CASSQGVALSTDTQYF TGCGCCAGCAGCCAAGGGGTAGCTCTTTCCACAGATACGCAGTATTTT
TRBJ1-5 16 TRBV4-1 NA NA CASSQEWGGGNQPQHF TGCGCCAGCAGCCAAGAGTGGGGGGGAGGCAATCAGCCCCAGCATTTT
TRBJ1-1 13 TRBV12-3/TRBV12-4 TRBD1 NA CASSFEGAAEAFF TGTGCCAGCAGTTTCGAGGGGGCCGCTGAAGCTTTCTTT
TRBJ2-7 14 TRBV5-1 TRBD1 once CASSHGTGAYEQYF TGCGCCAGCAGCCACGGGACAGGGGCCTACGAGCAGTACTTC
TRBJ1-2 15 TRBV18 TRBD1 NA CASSPPGQGDYGYTF TGTGCCAGCTCACCACCGGGACAGGGGGACTATGGCTACACCTTC
TRBJ1-5 13 TRBV24-1 TRBD1 NA CATVGGGEQPQHF TGTGCCACAGTAGGAGGGGGCGAACAGCCCCAGCATTTT
TRBJ2-7 12 TRBV28 NA NA CASSLLEWEQYF TGTGCCAGCAGTTTACTGGAGTGGGAGCAGTACTTC
TRBJ2-7 16 TRBV6-5 NA NA CASSYSVRGSSYEQYF TGTGCCAGCAGTTACTCCGTACGGGGGAGCTCCTACGAGCAGTACTTC
TRBJ2-1 17 TRBV14 TRBD1 NA CASSQGRWTGTSHEQFF TGTGCCAGCAGCCAAGGGCGTTGGACAGGGACAAGCCATGAGCAGTTCTTC
TRBJ1-1 17 TRBV10-2 TRBD1 NA CASSVGGQGGQNTEAFF TGCGCCAGCAGTGTCGGGGGACAGGGAGGGCAGAACACTGAAGCTTTCTTT
TRBJ1-6 14 TRBV28 NA NA CASSHRVRESPLHF TGTGCCAGCAGCCATAGGGTCAGGGAATCACCCCTCCACTTT
TRBJ1-3 13 TRBV6-5 NA NA CASRRGTGNTIYF TGTGCCAGCAGACGGGGGACGGGGAACACCATATATTTT
TRBJ2-3 13 TRBV6-5 NA NA CASTDGATDTQYF TGTGCCAGCACCGACGGAGCCACAGATACGCAGTATTTT
TRBJ2-3 10 TRBV2 NA NA CASRTNTQYF TGTGCCAGCAGGACTAATACGCAGTATTTT
TRBJ2-7 13 TRBV6-1 TRBD1 NA CASSETGAGEQYF TGTGCCAGCAGTGAAACAGGGGCCGGCGAGCAGTACTTC
TRBJ2-5 12 TRBV2 NA NA CASSFYQETQYF TGTGCCAGCAGTTTCTACCAAGAGACCCAGTACTTC
TRBJ2-7 14 TRBV27 TRBD1 NA CASSTRTGPNEQYF TGTGCCAGCAGTACCCGGACAGGCCCTAACGAGCAGTACTTC
TRBJ1-5 13 TRBV24-1 NA few CATQTFQDQPQHF TGTGCCACGCAGACGTTCCAGGATCAGCCCCAGCATTTT
TRBJ1-2 13 TRBV12-3/TRBV12-4 TRBD1 NA CASSPRTGAGYTF TGTGCCAGCAGTCCGCGGACAGGGGCCGGCTACACCTTC
TRBJ2-1 15 TRBV4-2 TRBD2 NA CASSQSTSGHNEQFF TGTGCCAGCAGCCAGTCAACTAGCGGTCACAATGAGCAGTTCTTC
TRBJ1-1 15 TRBV18 NA NA CASSLQVRGGTEAFF TGTGCCAGCTCACTTCAGGTTAGGGGGGGCACTGAAGCTTTCTTT
TRBJ1-6 14 TRBV27 NA few CASSPGQPNSPLHF TGTGCCAGCAGTCCCGGACAGCCTAATTCACCCCTCCACTTT
TRBJ2-1 11 TRBV2 NA once CASRGTLTIIF TGTGCCAGCAGGGGGACATTGACCATAATCTTC
TRBJ2-1 15 TRBV5-1 NA NA CASSFRQGTFNEQFF TGCGCCAGCAGCTTCAGGCAGGGAACCTTCAATGAGCAGTTCTTC
TRBJ1-4 15 TRBV27 NA NA CASSTGLATNEKLFF TGTGCCAGCAGTACGGGACTTGCAACTAATGAAAAACTGTTTTTT
TRBJ1-5 14 TRBV28 TRBD1 NA CASSLVQGDQPQHF TGTGCCAGCAGTTTGGTGCAGGGGGATCAGCCCCAGCATTTT
TRBJ2-5 16 TRBV9 TRBD2 NA CASSPKAGGPEETQYF TGTGCCAGCAGCCCAAAAGCGGGAGGGCCTGAGGAGACCCAGTACTTC
TRBJ1-5 13 TRBV5-1 NA NA CASSFEGNQPQHF TGCGCCAGCAGCTTTGAGGGCAATCAGCCCCAGCATTTT
TRBJ2-7 11 TRBV6-5 NA NA CASRQAYEQYF TGTGCCAGCAGACAAGCCTACGAGCAGTACTTC
TRBJ2-3 13 TRBV11-3 TRBD2 NA CASSPSRGGTQYF TGTGCCAGCAGCCCTTCCCGGGGGGGTACGCAGTATTTT
TRBJ2-5 16 TRBV5-1 TRBD1 few CASRLLPTGVLETQYF TGCGCCAGCAGGCTTCTACCGACAGGGGTATTAGAGACCCAGTACTTC
TRBJ2-5 11 TRBV2 NA NA CASRYEETQYF TGTGCCAGCAGGTATGAAGAGACCCAGTACTTC
TRBJ2-3 13 TRBV6-5 TRBD2 once CASSGPDTDTQYF TGTGCCAGTAGCGGGCCTGACACAGATACGCAGTATTTT
TRBJ2-7 14 TRBV20-1 TRBD1 NA CSASITGGRNEQYF TGCAGTGCTAGTATAACAGGGGGCAGGAACGAGCAGTACTTC
TRBJ1-5 16 TRBV3-1/TRBV3-2 NA NA CASSQDPWTRPGTQHF TGTGCCAGCAGCCAAGATCCCTGGACACGGCCAGGGACCCAGCATTTT